The rows below give T cell receptor beta chains drawn from one sample of a study of cytomegalovirus exposure and HLA in healthy donors. Repertoires were generated with immunoSEQ multiplex PCR, while TCRdb's copy carries only in-frame clones and drops some. This repertoire shows more than 85,000 clones, more than 75% found once; its top ten account for 4%. Sample: PBMCs. Source of these receptors: a woman aged 45-65 years in good health and CMV-seropositive. CDR3s include the opening cysteine and the closing phenylalanine or tryptophan. D genes are given only for firm matches. Only part of the rows carry a size: once, few, many, or a class if the clone is expanded.

d_gene: TRBD1; abundance: NA; j_gene: TRBJ1-6; v_gene: TRBV5-6; CDR3aa: CASSHGQDISPLHF; CDR3nt: TGTGCCAGCAGCCACGGACAGGATATTTCACCCCTCCACTTT
d_gene: NA; abundance: NA; j_gene: TRBJ2-1; v_gene: TRBV5-1; CDR3aa: CASSNMGGPTEQFF; CDR3nt: TGCGCCAGCAGTAACATGGGGGGACCAACTGAGCAGTTCTTC
d_gene: NA; abundance: NA; j_gene: TRBJ1-6; v_gene: TRBV6-6; CDR3aa: CASRPQGIGSPLHF; CDR3nt: TGTGCCAGCAGACCCCAGGGGATAGGATCACCCCTCCACTTT
d_gene: TRBD1; abundance: NA; j_gene: TRBJ1-1; v_gene: TRBV30; CDR3aa: CALFPHPWTGYTEAFF; CDR3nt: TGTGCCCTGTTCCCCCATCCTTGGACAGGGTACACTGAAGCTTTCTTT
d_gene: TRBD1; abundance: NA; j_gene: TRBJ1-2; v_gene: TRBV7-9; CDR3aa: CASSLDRGHYGYTF; CDR3nt: TGTGCCAGCAGCTTGGACAGGGGGCACTATGGCTACACCTTC
d_gene: TRBD2; abundance: NA; j_gene: TRBJ2-7; v_gene: TRBV27; CDR3aa: CASFLGPGAGVVYEQYF; CDR3nt: TGTGCCAGTTTTCTCGGGCCTGGGGCGGGAGTTGTCTACGAGCAGTACTTC
d_gene: TRBD1; abundance: NA; j_gene: TRBJ2-4; v_gene: TRBV4-1; CDR3aa: CASSPRQGGLIIQYF; CDR3nt: TGCGCCAGCAGCCCACGACAGGGTGGCTTAATAATTCAGTACTTC
d_gene: NA; abundance: NA; j_gene: TRBJ1-2; v_gene: TRBV6-5; CDR3aa: CATRTELYGYTF; CDR3nt: TGTGCCACCCGGACAGAGCTATATGGCTACACCTTC
d_gene: TRBD2; abundance: NA; j_gene: TRBJ2-1; v_gene: TRBV9; CDR3aa: CASSAELAVSYNEQFF; CDR3nt: TGTGCCAGCAGCGCCGAGCTAGCGGTATCCTACAATGAGCAGTTCTTC
d_gene: NA; abundance: NA; j_gene: TRBJ2-4; v_gene: TRBV5-4; CDR3aa: CASSTPTVAKNIQYF; CDR3nt: TGTGCCAGCAGCACCCCGACAGTAGCCAAAAACATTCAGTACTTC
d_gene: TRBD1; abundance: NA; j_gene: TRBJ1-1; v_gene: TRBV5-5; CDR3aa: CASSPNYNRGLKDTEAFF; CDR3nt: TGTGCCAGCAGCCCGAACTACAACAGGGGGTTAAAGGACACTGAAGCTTTCTTT
d_gene: NA; abundance: NA; j_gene: TRBJ2-7; v_gene: TRBV9; CDR3aa: CASSPGVSYEQYF; CDR3nt: TGTGCCAGCAGCCCAGGGGTCAGTTACGAGCAGTACTTC
d_gene: TRBD2; abundance: few; j_gene: TRBJ2-2; v_gene: TRBV15; CDR3aa: CATSRDTLAVGELFF; CDR3nt: TGTGCCACCAGCAGAGACACTCTAGCGGTCGGGGAGCTGTTTTTT
d_gene: NA; abundance: NA; j_gene: TRBJ2-1; v_gene: TRBV7-9; CDR3aa: CASSSTGSNEQFF; CDR3nt: TGTGCCAGCAGCTCGACAGGTTCCAATGAGCAGTTCTTC
d_gene: NA; abundance: NA; j_gene: TRBJ2-4; v_gene: TRBV23-1; CDR3aa: CASSQRSSLAKNIQYF; CDR3nt: TGCGCCAGCAGTCAAAGGAGCTCCCTAGCCAAAAACATTCAGTACTTC
d_gene: TRBD1; abundance: NA; j_gene: TRBJ2-1; v_gene: TRBV7-3; CDR3aa: CASSGTGSSYNEQFF; CDR3nt: TGTGCCAGCAGCGGGACAGGGAGCTCCTACAATGAGCAGTTCTTC
d_gene: NA; abundance: NA; j_gene: TRBJ2-5; v_gene: TRBV5-6; CDR3aa: CASSLAIETQYF; CDR3nt: TGTGCCAGCAGCTTGGCCATCGAGACCCAGTACTTC
d_gene: NA; abundance: few; j_gene: TRBJ1-2; v_gene: TRBV25-1; CDR3aa: CASSLGVGGYTF; CDR3nt: TGTGCCAGCAGCTTGGGAGTGGGTGGCTACACCTTC
d_gene: NA; abundance: NA; j_gene: TRBJ1-2; v_gene: TRBV4-1; CDR3aa: CASSQDDQGNYGYTF; CDR3nt: TGCGCCAGCAGCCAAGATGATCAGGGAAACTATGGCTACACCTTC
d_gene: NA; abundance: NA; j_gene: TRBJ1-2; v_gene: TRBV6-5; CDR3aa: CASSQGQLTGGYTF; CDR3nt: TGTGCCAGCAGTCAGGGTCAGCTTACAGGTGGCTACACCTTC
d_gene: NA; abundance: NA; j_gene: TRBJ1-1; v_gene: TRBV11-2; CDR3aa: CASSPAPQPEAFF; CDR3nt: TGTGCCAGCAGCCCAGCCCCACAGCCCGAAGCTTTCTTT
d_gene: NA; abundance: NA; j_gene: TRBJ1-6; v_gene: TRBV6-5; CDR3aa: CASSSGDSPLHF; CDR3nt: TGTGCCAGCAGCTCGGGGGATTCACCCCTCCACTTT
d_gene: TRBD1; abundance: NA; j_gene: TRBJ2-5; v_gene: TRBV5-5; CDR3aa: CASSLRSGGQETQYF; CDR3nt: TGTGCCAGCAGTTTAAGATCAGGGGGCCAAGAGACCCAGTACTTC
d_gene: TRBD1; abundance: NA; j_gene: TRBJ2-1; v_gene: TRBV5-8; CDR3aa: CASSLRDRGYNEQFF; CDR3nt: TGTGCCAGCAGCTTGCGGGACAGGGGTTACAATGAGCAGTTCTTC
d_gene: TRBD1; abundance: NA; j_gene: TRBJ1-2; v_gene: TRBV9; CDR3aa: CASSVTKDRDYGYTF; CDR3nt: TGTGCCAGCAGCGTAACGAAGGACAGGGACTATGGCTACACCTTC
d_gene: NA; abundance: NA; j_gene: TRBJ1-3; v_gene: TRBV9; CDR3aa: CASSVGQERNTIYF; CDR3nt: TGTGCCAGCAGCGTAGGACAGGAAAGAAACACCATATATTTT
d_gene: NA; abundance: NA; j_gene: TRBJ2-1; v_gene: TRBV9; CDR3aa: CASSNTGGGKYNEQFF; CDR3nt: TGTGCCAGCAGCAACACGGGAGGGGGCAAGTACAATGAGCAGTTCTTC
d_gene: TRBD2; abundance: NA; j_gene: TRBJ2-3; v_gene: TRBV7-3; CDR3aa: CASSLRRSSGALADTQYF; CDR3nt: TGTGCCAGCAGCTTAAGGCGGTCTAGCGGGGCTTTAGCAGATACGCAGTATTTT
d_gene: NA; abundance: NA; j_gene: TRBJ2-2; v_gene: TRBV30; CDR3aa: CAWSPDTGELFF; CDR3nt: TGTGCCTGGAGTCCCGACACCGGGGAGCTGTTTTTT
d_gene: TRBD2; abundance: once; j_gene: TRBJ2-1; v_gene: TRBV10-1; CDR3aa: CASSVAGSYNEQFF; CDR3nt: TGCGCCAGCAGTGTAGCGGGCTCCTACAATGAGCAGTTCTTC
d_gene: NA; abundance: NA; j_gene: TRBJ2-1; v_gene: TRBV9; CDR3aa: CASSGGLYNEQFF; CDR3nt: TGTGCCAGCAGCGGCGGACTCTACAATGAGCAGTTCTTC
d_gene: TRBD1; abundance: NA; j_gene: TRBJ2-1; v_gene: TRBV19; CDR3aa: CASSIAGQGADEQFF; CDR3nt: TGTGCCAGTAGTATTGCGGGACAGGGGGCCGATGAGCAGTTCTTC
d_gene: TRBD1; abundance: few; j_gene: TRBJ1-5; v_gene: TRBV11-2; CDR3aa: CASSLGVGQGSNQPQHF; CDR3nt: TGTGCCAGCAGCTTAGGAGTCGGACAGGGGAGCAATCAGCCCCAGCATTTT
d_gene: NA; abundance: NA; j_gene: TRBJ2-7; v_gene: TRBV15; CDR3aa: CATSRDKGTYEQYF; CDR3nt: TGTGCCACCAGCAGAGATAAGGGGACCTACGAGCAGTACTTC
d_gene: NA; abundance: NA; j_gene: TRBJ2-2; v_gene: TRBV9; CDR3aa: CASSVERSPNTGELFF; CDR3nt: TGTGCCAGCAGCGTAGAGAGGTCCCCTAACACCGGGGAGCTGTTTTTT
d_gene: NA; abundance: NA; j_gene: TRBJ2-1; v_gene: TRBV21-1; CDR3aa: CASSKELSGERWYNEQFF; CDR3nt: TGTGCCAGCAGCAAAGAGCTCTCGGGGGAGAGGTGGTACAATGAGCAGTTCTTC
d_gene: TRBD2; abundance: NA; j_gene: TRBJ2-5; v_gene: TRBV5-1; CDR3aa: CASSPGLAGGQETQYF; CDR3nt: TGCGCCAGCAGCCCCGGACTAGCGGGGGGCCAAGAGACCCAGTACTTC
d_gene: TRBD1; abundance: NA; j_gene: TRBJ1-1; v_gene: TRBV19; CDR3aa: CATSPGGYTEAFF; CDR3nt: TGTGCCACGTCGCCAGGGGGTTACACTGAAGCTTTCTTT
d_gene: NA; abundance: NA; j_gene: TRBJ2-2; v_gene: TRBV11-2; CDR3aa: CASSFRGNTGELFF; CDR3nt: TGTGCCAGCAGCTTTCGGGGGAACACCGGGGAGCTGTTTTTT
d_gene: TRBD1; abundance: NA; j_gene: TRBJ1-2; v_gene: TRBV6-1; CDR3aa: CASSATGVGYGYTF; CDR3nt: TGTGCCAGCAGTGCTACAGGGGTGGGCTATGGCTACACCTTC
d_gene: TRBD1; abundance: few; j_gene: TRBJ1-5; v_gene: TRBV2; CDR3aa: CASSPDRGLQPQHF; CDR3nt: TGTGCCAGCAGCCCCGACAGGGGGCTACAGCCCCAGCATTTT
d_gene: NA; abundance: NA; j_gene: TRBJ1-1; v_gene: TRBV4-1; CDR3aa: CASSPTRGGSEAFF; CDR3nt: TGCGCCAGCAGCCCAACTCGGGGGGGCAGTGAAGCTTTCTTT